These T cell receptor beta chains were read from a single sample in a study of T cell responses to AZD1222 COVID-19 vaccine. TCRdb keeps only in-frame clones here, not all; method: immunoSEQ multiplex PCR. Among around 100,000 clones listed, about 88% were seen once. The source material was peripheral blood, sampled on day 0 of AZD1222 vaccination. The receptor source for this set is an adult in good health. Each CDR3 is given without its conserved first and last residue. Fields, in order: J gene, V gene, CDR3 length, CDR3 protein.

J: TRBJ1-5
V: TRBV6-2/TRBV6-3
length: 11
CDR3: ASSYLGGQPQH

J: TRBJ1-1
V: TRBV28
length: 12
CDR3: ASRPRGTNTEAF

J: TRBJ1-6
V: TRBV27
length: 11
CDR3: ASSPDLGSPLH

J: TRBJ2-3
V: TRBV5-1
length: 12
CDR3: ASREPSGTDTQY

J: TRBJ1-1
V: TRBV12-5
length: 12
CDR3: ASSSAGGPTEAF

J: TRBJ2-5
V: TRBV5-1
length: 12
CDR3: ASSLDRVQETQY

J: TRBJ2-4
V: TRBV18
length: 13
CDR3: ASSPRTGRQNIQY

J: TRBJ1-2
V: TRBV6-5
length: 12
CDR3: ASTAATRGDGYT

J: TRBJ1-5
V: TRBV6-2/TRBV6-3
length: 12
CDR3: ASSSPHSNQPQH

J: TRBJ1-1
V: TRBV6-2/TRBV6-3
length: 14
CDR3: ASSYSTGVGSTEAF

J: TRBJ2-5
V: TRBV18
length: 11
CDR3: ASSPPGLETQY

J: TRBJ2-7
V: TRBV10-3
length: 15
CDR3: AISELKRGRVPYEQY

J: TRBJ2-1
V: TRBV4-3
length: 12
CDR3: ASSPKNSYGEQF

J: TRBJ1-5
V: TRBV24-1
length: 11
CDR3: ATSDLGDQPQH

J: TRBJ1-1
V: TRBV2
length: 12
CDR3: ASRAGTGSTEAF

J: TRBJ2-7
V: TRBV6-8
length: 14
CDR3: ASSYSRLGRDHEQY

J: TRBJ2-3
V: TRBV7-2
length: 12
CDR3: ASSLVLATDTQY

J: TRBJ1-1
V: TRBV7-2
length: 11
CDR3: ASSFLGGAEAF

J: TRBJ2-1
V: TRBV4-3
length: 14
CDR3: ASSRGLAGGYNEQF

J: TRBJ1-5
V: TRBV7-2
length: 12
CDR3: ASSLGQGDQPQH

J: TRBJ1-1
V: TRBV7-8
length: 14
CDR3: ASSLTTGLNFEGAF

J: TRBJ2-3
V: TRBV6-2/TRBV6-3
length: 15
CDR3: ASSPNLGGAAADTQY

J: TRBJ1-4
V: TRBV9
length: 13
CDR3: ASSPGNSGNEKLF

J: TRBJ2-1
V: TRBV6-2/TRBV6-3
length: 14
CDR3: ASSYRATSGRGEQF

J: TRBJ1-3
V: TRBV2
length: 9
CDR3: ASSRANTIY

J: TRBJ1-2
V: TRBV6-1
length: 12
CDR3: ASSEDRGRVGYT

J: TRBJ2-7
V: TRBV12-3/TRBV12-4
length: 11
CDR3: ASSRDERDEQY

J: TRBJ2-5
V: TRBV18
length: 12
CDR3: ASSPPSGLETQY

J: TRBJ1-2
V: TRBV18
length: 10
CDR3: ASSPVGYGYT

J: TRBJ1-2
V: TRBV20-1
length: 11
CDR3: SASPGQSSGYT

J: TRBJ1-5
V: TRBV21-1
length: 14
CDR3: ASSRRGREYNQPQH

J: TRBJ2-3
V: TRBV7-2
length: 10
CDR3: ASSLGRDTQY

J: TRBJ2-3
V: TRBV4-3
length: 13
CDR3: ASSQERLRTDTQY

J: TRBJ1-1
V: TRBV2
length: 11
CDR3: ASREGGDTEAF

J: TRBJ1-2
V: TRBV9
length: 13
CDR3: ASSAEGGSWNGYT

J: TRBJ1-2
V: TRBV7-8
length: 12
CDR3: ASHAGVANYGYT

J: TRBJ1-1
V: TRBV18
length: 11
CDR3: ASSQGQNTEAF

J: TRBJ2-5
V: TRBV4-1
length: 13
CDR3: ASSQDWRQQETQY

J: TRBJ1-1
V: TRBV28
length: 13
CDR3: ASRRRRTDVSEAF

J: TRBJ1-3
V: TRBV6-2/TRBV6-3
length: 14
CDR3: ASSPDSETSGNTIY

J: TRBJ2-5
V: TRBV6-5
length: 11
CDR3: ASTTGGKETQY

J: TRBJ1-1
V: TRBV7-9
length: 12
CDR3: ASSFEDGKVEAF

J: TRBJ1-4
V: TRBV24-1
length: 15
CDR3: ATSDPSGQGGDEKLF

J: TRBJ2-7
V: TRBV15
length: 13
CDR3: ATSRVGGRGDEQY

J: TRBJ2-7
V: TRBV10-3
length: 11
CDR3: AISEGHSYEQY

J: TRBJ2-6
V: TRBV19
length: 11
CDR3: ASKKGAESVLT

J: TRBJ1-2
V: TRBV23-1
length: 12
CDR3: ASSPPGHNYGYT

J: TRBJ1-2
V: TRBV6-5
length: 12
CDR3: ASSYTGNSDGYT

J: TRBJ2-7
V: TRBV4-1
length: 9
CDR3: ASSPTREQY

J: TRBJ2-5
V: TRBV4-3
length: 11
CDR3: ASSQGREETQY